This T cell receptor beta chain derives from a study of OX40 agonist ivuxolimab in advanced cancers. Across the whole study: Patients were treated with intravenous ivuxolimab, dosed at 0.01 to 10 mg/kg and infused every 2 weeks. Enrolled patients in dose escalation had cancers that were hepatocellular carcinoma, melanoma, renal cell or head and neck cancer. Males comprised roughly four fifths of the group, whose mean age was approximately 60 years (range 23 to 79).

Of note for this clone: Its antigen is not identified.

Broader study findings: CD8+ T cells showed, on average, more clonal expansion than CD4+ cells.

The table came from immunoSEQ multiplex PCR; TCRdb's copy has only in-frame clones and leaves some out. The table lists 90,000 to 95,000 clones, 87% of them singletons, with approximately 4% in the top ten. The clonotype comes from an adult with an advanced solid tumor such as melanoma, head and neck, liver or kidney cancer. Specimen: CD4+ or CD8+ T cells sorted from blood, collected in a trial of the OX40 agonist ivuxolimab.

As DNA, the CDR3 is TGTGCCAGCAGCAAAGACGGGACAGGGTCCTACAATGAGCAGTTCTTC. As protein: CASSKDGTGSYNEQFF. The chain employs TRBV21-1 and TRBJ2-1; the listed D gene, TRBD1, was not tested against the DNA. TRBV21-1 is classified as a pseudogene. This CDR3 is built from 16 residues.